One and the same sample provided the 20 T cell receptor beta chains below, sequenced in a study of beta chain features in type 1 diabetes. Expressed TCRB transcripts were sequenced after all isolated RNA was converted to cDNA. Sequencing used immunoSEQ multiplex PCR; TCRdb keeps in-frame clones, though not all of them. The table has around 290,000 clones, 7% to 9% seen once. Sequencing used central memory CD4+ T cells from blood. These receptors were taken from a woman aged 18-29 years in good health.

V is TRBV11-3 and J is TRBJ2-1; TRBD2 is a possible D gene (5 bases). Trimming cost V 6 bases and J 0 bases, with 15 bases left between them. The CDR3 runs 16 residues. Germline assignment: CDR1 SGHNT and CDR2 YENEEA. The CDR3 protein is CASSLGFGNSYNEQFF. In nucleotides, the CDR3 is TGTGCCAGCAGTCTAGGGTTCGGGAACTCCTACAATGAGCAGTTCTTC.

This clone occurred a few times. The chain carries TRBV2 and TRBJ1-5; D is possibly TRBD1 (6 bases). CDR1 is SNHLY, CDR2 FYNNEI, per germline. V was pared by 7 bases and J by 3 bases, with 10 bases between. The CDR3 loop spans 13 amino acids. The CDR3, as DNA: TGTGCCAGCAAGAGGGACACCAATCAGCCCCAGCATTTT. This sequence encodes CASKRDTNQPQHF. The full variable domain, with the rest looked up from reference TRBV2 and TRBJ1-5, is EPEVTQTPSHQVTQMGQEVILRCVPISNHLYFYWYRQILGQKVEFLVSFYNNEISEKSEIFDDQFSVERPDGSNFTLKIRSTKLEDSAMYFCASKRDTNQPQHFGDGTRLSIL.

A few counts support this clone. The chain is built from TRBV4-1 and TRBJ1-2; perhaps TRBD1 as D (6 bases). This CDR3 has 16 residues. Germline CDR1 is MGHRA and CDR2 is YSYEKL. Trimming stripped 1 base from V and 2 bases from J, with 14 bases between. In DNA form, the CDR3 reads TGCGCCAGCAGCCAAGTTGGGAGGGGGGAAAACTATGGCTACACCTTC. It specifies CASSQVGRGENYGYTF.

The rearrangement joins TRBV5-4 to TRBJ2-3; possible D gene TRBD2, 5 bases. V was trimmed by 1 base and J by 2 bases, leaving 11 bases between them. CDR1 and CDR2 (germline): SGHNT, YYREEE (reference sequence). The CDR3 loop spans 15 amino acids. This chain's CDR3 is CASSLNSAFTDTQYF. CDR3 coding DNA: TGTGCCAGCAGCTTGAATAGCGCTTTCACAGATACGCAGTATTTT.

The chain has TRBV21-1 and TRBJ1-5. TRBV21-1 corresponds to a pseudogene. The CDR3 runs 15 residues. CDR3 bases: TGTGCCAGCAGCCCAAGAGAGGGTGCCAATCAGCCCCAGCATTTT. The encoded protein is CASSPREGANQPQHF.

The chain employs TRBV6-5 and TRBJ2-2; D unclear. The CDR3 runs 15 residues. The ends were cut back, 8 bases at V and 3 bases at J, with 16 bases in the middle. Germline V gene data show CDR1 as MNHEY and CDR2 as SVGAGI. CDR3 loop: CASGVDVRYTGELFF. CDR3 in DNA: TGTGCCAGCGGCGTTGACGTGAGATACACCGGGGAGCTGTTTTTT.

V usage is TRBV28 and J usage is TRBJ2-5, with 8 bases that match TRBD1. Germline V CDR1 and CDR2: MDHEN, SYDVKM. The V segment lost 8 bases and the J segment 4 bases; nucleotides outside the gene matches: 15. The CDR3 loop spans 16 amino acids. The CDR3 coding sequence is TGTGCCAGCCCCCCCCCAGGGGGCAGGATGGGAGAGACCCAGTACTTC. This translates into CASPPPGGRMGETQYF.

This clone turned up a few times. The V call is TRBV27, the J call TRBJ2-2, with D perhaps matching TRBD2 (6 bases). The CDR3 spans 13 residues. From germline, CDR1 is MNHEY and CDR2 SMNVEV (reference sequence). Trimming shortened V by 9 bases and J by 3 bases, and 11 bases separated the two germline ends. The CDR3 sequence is CARGGTYTGELFF. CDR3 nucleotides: TGTGCCAGGGGCGGGACTTACACCGGGGAGCTGTTTTTT.

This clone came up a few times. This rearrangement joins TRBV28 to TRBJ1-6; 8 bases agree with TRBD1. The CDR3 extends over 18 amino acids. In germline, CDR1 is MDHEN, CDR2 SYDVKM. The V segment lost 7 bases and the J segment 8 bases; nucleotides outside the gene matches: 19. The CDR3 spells CASTHDPSYRGGDSPLHF. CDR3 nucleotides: TGTGCCAGCACCCACGACCCCTCGTACAGGGGGGGCGATTCACCCCTCCACTTT.

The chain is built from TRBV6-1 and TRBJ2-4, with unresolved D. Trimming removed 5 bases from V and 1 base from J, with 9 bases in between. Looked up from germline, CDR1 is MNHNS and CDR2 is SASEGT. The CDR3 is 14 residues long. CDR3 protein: CASSLVPAKNIQYF. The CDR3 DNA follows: TGTGCCAGCAGTTTAGTCCCTGCCAAAAACATTCAGTACTTC.

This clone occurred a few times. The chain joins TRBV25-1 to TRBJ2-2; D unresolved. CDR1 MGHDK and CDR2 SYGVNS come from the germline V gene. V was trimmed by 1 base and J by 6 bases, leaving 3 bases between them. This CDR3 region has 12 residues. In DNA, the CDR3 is TGTGCCAGCAGTGAATTGGCCGGGGAGCTGTTTTTT. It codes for CASSELAGELFF.

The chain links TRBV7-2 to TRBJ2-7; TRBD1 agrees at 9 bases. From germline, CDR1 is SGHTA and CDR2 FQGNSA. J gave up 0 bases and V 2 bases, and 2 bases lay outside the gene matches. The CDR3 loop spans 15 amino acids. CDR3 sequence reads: CASSLLTGGSYEQYV. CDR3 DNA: TGTGCCAGCAGCTTATTGACAGGGGGCTCCTACGAGCAGTACGTC.

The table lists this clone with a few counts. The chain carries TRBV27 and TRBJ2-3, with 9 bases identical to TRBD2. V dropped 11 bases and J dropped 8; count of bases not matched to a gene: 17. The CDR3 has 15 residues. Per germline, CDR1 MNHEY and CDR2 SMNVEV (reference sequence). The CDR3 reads CASQKLGLAGSTQYF. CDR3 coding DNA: TGTGCCTCGCAAAAGCTTGGGCTAGCGGGGAGTACGCAGTATTTT.

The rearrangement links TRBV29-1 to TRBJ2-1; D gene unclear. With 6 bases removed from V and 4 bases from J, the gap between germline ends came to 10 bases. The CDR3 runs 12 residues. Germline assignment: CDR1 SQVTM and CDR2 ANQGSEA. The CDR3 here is CSVSAGYNEQFF. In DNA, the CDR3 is TGCAGCGTGTCGGCCGGGTACAATGAGCAGTTCTTC.

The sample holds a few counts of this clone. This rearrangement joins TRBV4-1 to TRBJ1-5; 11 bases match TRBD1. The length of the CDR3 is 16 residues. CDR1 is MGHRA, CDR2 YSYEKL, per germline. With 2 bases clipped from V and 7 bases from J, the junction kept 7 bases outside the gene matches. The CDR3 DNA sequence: TGCGCCAGCAGCCAACGTGGACAGGGGGCAGGCCAGCCCCAGCATTTT. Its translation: CASSQRGQGAGQPQHF.

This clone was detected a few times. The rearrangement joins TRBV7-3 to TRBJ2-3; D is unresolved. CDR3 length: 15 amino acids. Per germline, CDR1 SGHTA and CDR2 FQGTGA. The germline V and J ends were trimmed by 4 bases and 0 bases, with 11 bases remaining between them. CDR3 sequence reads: CASSSETTSTDTQYF. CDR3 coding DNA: TGTGCCAGCAGCTCGGAAACAACTAGCACAGATACGCAGTATTTT.

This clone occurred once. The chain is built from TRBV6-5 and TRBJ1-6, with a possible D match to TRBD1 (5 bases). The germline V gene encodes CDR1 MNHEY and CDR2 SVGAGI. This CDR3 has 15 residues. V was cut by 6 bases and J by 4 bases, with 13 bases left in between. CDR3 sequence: CASSREGKYNSPLHF. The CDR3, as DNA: TGTGCCAGCAGCAGGGAGGGCAAATATAATTCACCCCTCCACTTT.

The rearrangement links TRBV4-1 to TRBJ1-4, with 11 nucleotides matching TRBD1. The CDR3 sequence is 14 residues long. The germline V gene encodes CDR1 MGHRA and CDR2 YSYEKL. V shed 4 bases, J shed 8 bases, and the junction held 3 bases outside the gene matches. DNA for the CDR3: TGCGCCAGCAGCCCGGGACAGGGGGAAGAAAAACTGTTTTTT. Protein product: CASSPGQGEEKLFF.

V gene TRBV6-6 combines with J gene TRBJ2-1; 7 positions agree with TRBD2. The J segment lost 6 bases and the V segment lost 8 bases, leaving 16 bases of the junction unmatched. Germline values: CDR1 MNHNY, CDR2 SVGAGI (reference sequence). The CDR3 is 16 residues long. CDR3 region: CASGSASTSAGNEQFF. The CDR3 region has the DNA TGTGCCAGCGGGTCGGCGTCTACTAGCGCGGGCAATGAGCAGTTCTTC.

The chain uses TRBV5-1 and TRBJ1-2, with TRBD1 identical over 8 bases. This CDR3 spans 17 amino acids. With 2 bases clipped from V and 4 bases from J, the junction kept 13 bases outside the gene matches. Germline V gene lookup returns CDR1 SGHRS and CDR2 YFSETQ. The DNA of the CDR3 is TGCGCCAGCAGCTTAGTTACCGGGACAGGATTAGGCTATGGCTACACCTTC. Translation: CASSLVTGTGLGYGYTF.